This TCR beta chain was obtained from a study of control samples from healthy donors and cancer patients. V lost 7 bases, J lost 3 bases, and 15 bases lay in between. Germline CDR1 reads LGHDT; CDR2 reads YNNKEL (reference sequence). The CDR3 extends over 14 amino acids. Using immunoSEQ multiplex PCR, the repertoire was profiled, and TCRdb retains in-frame clones only, with some absent. The repertoire has about 130,000 clones, around 90% of them found once; the top ten carry around 5.4%. The TCR comes from a man aged 18 to 30 in good health. The chain joins TRBV3-1 (or the pseudogene TRBV3-2) to TRBJ1-1, with D tentatively TRBD1 (6 bases). Sequenced sample: blood. The CDR3 region is CASTPGVGDTEAFF. In nucleotides, the CDR3 is TGTGCCAGCACCCCAGGGGTGGGGGACACTGAAGCTTTCTTT.